The 5 T cell receptor beta chains below come from one sample, sequenced in a study of control samples from healthy donors and cancer patients. The protocol was immunoSEQ multiplex PCR, while the TCRdb copy is restricted to in-frame clones and leaves out a portion. In the table there are tens of thousands of clones, roughly 89% of which are singletons. Input material: PBMCs. These receptors were collected from a woman in her sixties with head and neck cancer.

The chain is built from TRBV19 and TRBJ2-3, with 14 nucleotides matching TRBD2. Looked up from germline, CDR1 is LNHDA and CDR2 is SQIVND (reference sequence). V shed 5 bases and J 1 base; nucleotides not matched to a gene: 2. The CDR3 runs to 16 residues. The DNA for the CDR3 is TGTGCCAGTAGTCAGGGACTAGCGGGAGGCACAGATACGCAGTATTTT. As protein: CASSQGLAGGTDTQYF.

The V call is TRBV30, the J call TRBJ2-5; D not resolved. The ends were cut back, 0 bases at V and 5 bases at J, with 10 bases in the middle. Germline values: CDR1 GTSNPN, CDR2 SVGIG (reference sequence). CDR3 size: 13 residues. CDR3 DNA sequence: TGTGCCTGGAGTGTAACCTCCAGCGAGACCCAGTACTTC. Its protein is CAWSVTSSETQYF.

The J gene is TRBJ1-1, the V gene TRBV5-1; D ambiguous. The V end was cut by 0 bases, the J end by 4 bases, with 10 bases between. Germline CDR1 is SGHRS and CDR2 is YFSETQ. The CDR3 is 14 amino acids. This chain's CDR3 is CASSLGTLGTEAFF. As DNA, the CDR3 is TGCGCCAGCAGCTTGGGTACCTTAGGCACTGAAGCTTTCTTT. Full variable domain (remainder filled in from reference TRBV5-1 and TRBJ1-1): KAGVTQTPRYLIKTRGQQVTLSCSPISGHRSVSWYQQTPGQGLQFLFEYFSETQRNKGNFPGRFSGRQFSNSRSEMNVSTLELGDSALYLCASSLGTLGTEAFFGQGTRLTVV.

The chain has TRBV28 and TRBJ2-2, with D perhaps matching TRBD2 (5 bases). Germline V gene sequence: CDR1 MDHEN, CDR2 SYDVKM. The V end lost 10 bases, the J end lost 1 base, and 16 bases lay between the germline ends. This CDR3 is built from 15 residues. The CDR3 reads CATARSAGNTGELFF. In DNA, the CDR3 is TGTGCCACCGCCCGGTCGGCGGGGAACACCGGGGAGCTGTTTTTT. Full variable domain (outside the CDR3, taken from reference TRBV28 and TRBJ2-2): DVKVTQSSRYLVKRTGEKVFLECVQDMDHENMFWYRQDPGLGLRLIYFSYDVKMKEKGDIPEGYSVSREKKERFSLILESASTNQTSMYLCATARSAGNTGELFFGEGSRLTVL.

A single count supports this clone. The rearrangement uses TRBV27 and TRBJ1-1; 7 bases line up with TRBD1. Germline-derived CDR1 and CDR2 are MNHEY and SMNVEV (reference sequence). J was trimmed by 5 bases and V by 3 bases; bases with no gene match: 6. CDR3 length: 14 amino acids. CDR3 loop: CASSFRQGGTEAFF. In DNA, the CDR3 is TGTGCCAGCAGTTTCCGACAGGGAGGGACTGAAGCTTTCTTT.